This TCR beta chain derives from a study of CD8 T cells in ankylosing spondylitis. Quantitative 5'-RACE with molecular barcodes generated TCR beta libraries. MiXCR, applied by TCRdb to the 5' RACE reads, yields one record per CDR3 protein. The sample includes 700,000 to 850,000 distinct CDR3 sequences, about 10% of them seen just once. Findings and caveats of the study: Prior work had noted some motif variants in reactive arthritis blood and synovial fluid. It appeared that ankylosing spondylitis blood was characterized by a TCR beta motif of several highly homologous variants. Matched ankylosing spondylitis synovial fluid reportedly showed significant enrichment of disease-linked clones.

Per germline, CDR1 SGHTA and CDR2 FQGNSA. Trimming left V 5 bases short and J 7 bases short, with 18 bases between. The CDR3 is 16 amino acids. Remarks on this clonotype: Its antigen remains unknown.

V usage is TRBV7-2 and J usage is TRBJ1-6, with a tentative D call TRBD1 (5 bases). The TCR comes from a male donor with ankylosing spondylitis. The source material was blood, either unsorted or a sorted T cell fraction (not recorded which). The CDR3 DNA sequence: TGTGCCAGCAGCCGGGTTTCGGGGCGGATAAATTCACCCCTCCACTTT. It yields the protein CASSRVSGRINSPLHF.